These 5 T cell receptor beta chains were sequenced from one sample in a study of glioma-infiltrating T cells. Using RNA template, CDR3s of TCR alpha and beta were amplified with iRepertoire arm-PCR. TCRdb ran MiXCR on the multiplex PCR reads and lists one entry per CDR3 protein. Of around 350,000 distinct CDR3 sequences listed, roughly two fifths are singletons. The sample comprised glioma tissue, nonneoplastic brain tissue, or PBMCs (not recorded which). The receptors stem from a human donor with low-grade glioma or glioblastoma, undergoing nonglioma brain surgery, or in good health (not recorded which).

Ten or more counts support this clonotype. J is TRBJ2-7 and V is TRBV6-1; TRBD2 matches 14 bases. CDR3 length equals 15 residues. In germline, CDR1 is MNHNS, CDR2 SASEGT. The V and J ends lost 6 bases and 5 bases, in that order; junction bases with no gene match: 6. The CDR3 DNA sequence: TGTGCCAGCAGGAGACTAGCGGGAGGGGTCCACGAGCAGTACTTC. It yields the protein CASRRLAGGVHEQYF.

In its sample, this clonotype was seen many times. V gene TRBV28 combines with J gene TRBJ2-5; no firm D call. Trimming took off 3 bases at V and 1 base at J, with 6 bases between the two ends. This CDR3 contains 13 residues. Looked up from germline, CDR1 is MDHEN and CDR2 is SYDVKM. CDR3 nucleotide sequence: TGTGCCAGCAGTTTGGAGTTCCAAGAGACCCAGTACTTC. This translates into CASSLEFQETQYF.

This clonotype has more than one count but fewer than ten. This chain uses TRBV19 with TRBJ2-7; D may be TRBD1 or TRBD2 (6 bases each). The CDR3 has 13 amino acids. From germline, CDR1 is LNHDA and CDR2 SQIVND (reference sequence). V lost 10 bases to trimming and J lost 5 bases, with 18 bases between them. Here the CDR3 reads CATRRGRMDEQYF. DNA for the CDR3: TGTGCCACTCGGAGGGGGAGAATGGACGAGCAGTACTTC.

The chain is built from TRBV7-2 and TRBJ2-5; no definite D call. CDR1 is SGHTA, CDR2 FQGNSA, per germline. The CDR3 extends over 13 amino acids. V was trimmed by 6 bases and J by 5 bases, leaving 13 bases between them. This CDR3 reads CASSIGRLETQYF. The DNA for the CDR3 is TGTGCCAGCAGTATTGGACGGTTGGAGACCCAGTACTTC. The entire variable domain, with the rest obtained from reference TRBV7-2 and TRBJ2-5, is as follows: GAGVSQSPSNKVTEKGKDVELRCDPISGHTALYWYRQSLGQGLEFLIYFQGNSAPDKSGLPSDRFSAERTGGSVSTLTIQRTQQEDSAVYLCASSIGRLETQYFGPGTRLLVL.

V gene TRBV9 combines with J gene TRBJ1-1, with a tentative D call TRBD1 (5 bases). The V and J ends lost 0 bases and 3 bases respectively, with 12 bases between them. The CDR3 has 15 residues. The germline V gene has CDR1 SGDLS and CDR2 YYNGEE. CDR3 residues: CASSVVYGGYTEAFF. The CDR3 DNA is TGTGCCAGCAGCGTAGTTTATGGGGGGTACACTGAAGCTTTCTTT.